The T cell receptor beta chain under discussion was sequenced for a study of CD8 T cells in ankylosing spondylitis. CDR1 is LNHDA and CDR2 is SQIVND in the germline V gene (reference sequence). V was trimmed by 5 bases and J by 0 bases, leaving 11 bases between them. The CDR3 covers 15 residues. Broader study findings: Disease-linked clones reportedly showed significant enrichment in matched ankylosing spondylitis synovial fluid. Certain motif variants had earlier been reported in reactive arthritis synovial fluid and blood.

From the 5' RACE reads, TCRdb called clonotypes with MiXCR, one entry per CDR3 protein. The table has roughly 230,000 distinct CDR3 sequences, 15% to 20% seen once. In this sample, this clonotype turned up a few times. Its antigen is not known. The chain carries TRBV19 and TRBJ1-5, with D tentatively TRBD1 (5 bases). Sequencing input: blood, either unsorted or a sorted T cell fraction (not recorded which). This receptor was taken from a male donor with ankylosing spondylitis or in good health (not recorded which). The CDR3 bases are TGTGCCAGTAGTCCACAGGATTCTAGCAATCAGCCCCAGCATTTT. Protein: CASSPQDSSNQPQHF.